The 25 T cell receptor beta chains in this list originate from one sample, sequenced in a study of technical replicates of blood from several donors. Produced via immunoSEQ multiplex PCR; TCRdb's table is partial and in-frame only. The sample carries more than 55,000 clones, around 91% recorded once. The sample consisted of T cells isolated from PBMCs. The receptor set was obtained from a human donor in good health.

This sequence joins TRBV7-9 and TRBJ2-2; tentatively, D is TRBD2 (5 bases). V dropped 1 base and J dropped 2 bases, with 17 bases sitting between them. Per the germline V gene, CDR1 is SEHNR and CDR2 is FQNEAQ (reference sequence). CDR3 length equals 18 residues. The CDR3 sequence is CASSLGRAHRLNTGELFF. In DNA form, the CDR3 reads TGTGCCAGCAGCTTAGGAAGGGCCCATAGACTAAACACCGGGGAGCTGTTTTTT.

The chain is built from TRBV11-2 and TRBJ1-2, with D possibly being TRBD1 (6 bases). CDR3 size: 14 residues. Trimming took off 5 bases at V and 4 bases at J, with 14 bases between the two ends. Germline V CDR1 and CDR2: SGHAT, FQNNGV. Here the CDR3 DNA reads TGTGCCAGCAGCCCTAACAGGGTAGCCTATGGCTACACCTTC. Residues: CASSPNRVAYGYTF.

The genes are TRBV4-1 and TRBJ1-2; 8 bases agree with TRBD1. Trimming at V came to 3 bases and at J to 4 bases, leaving 10 bases not matched to a gene. The CDR3 has 16 amino acids. Germline CDR1 and CDR2: MGHRA and YSYEKL. CDR3 residues: CASSQTGENNFYGYTF. The CDR3 nucleotides are TGCGCCAGCAGCCAGACAGGGGAGAACAATTTCTATGGCTACACCTTC.

This chain links TRBV30 with TRBJ2-6; possibly TRBD1 for D (5 bases). The CDR3 sequence is 14 residues long. Trimming left V 0 bases short and J 4 bases short, with 7 bases between. The germline V gene encodes CDR1 GTSNPN and CDR2 SVGIG (reference sequence). In DNA, the CDR3 is TGTGCCTGGAGTGTAGGGGCAGGGGCCAACGTCCTGACTTTC. Amino acids: CAWSVGAGANVLTF.

As for this clone: Mismatch with germline at one junction end may stem from a read error. This chain connects TRBV2 to TRBJ1-1; 8 nucleotides align to TRBD1. The CDR3 consists of 17 residues. Germline V lookup: CDR1 SNHLY, CDR2 FYNNEI. CDR3 nucleotide sequence: TGTGCCAGCAGTGTGGACAGGGTCAAGGGATTGAAAACTGAAGCTTTCTTT. Protein product: CASSVDRVKGLKTEAFF.

This rearrangement joins TRBV9 to TRBJ2-7, with a weak D call TRBD1 (6 bases). Trimming took 0 bases from V and 5 from J, leaving 12 bases between them. This CDR3 has 14 amino acids. Germline CDR1 is SGDLS and CDR2 is YYNGEE. For the CDR3, the DNA is TGTGCCAGCAGCGTAGGGCCCAGGGGTAACGAGCAGTACTTC. Translated: CASSVGPRGNEQYF.

This rearrangement joins TRBV27 to TRBJ2-3; D might be TRBD2 (6 bases). Trimming left V 5 bases short and J 1 base short, with 13 bases between. CDR3 length: 15 amino acids. The germline gives CDR1 MNHEY, CDR2 SMNVEV (reference sequence). DNA for the CDR3: TGTGCCAGCAGTAAGACTAGTGGTGGCACAGATACGCAGTATTTT. It codes for CASSKTSGGTDTQYF.

This chain connects TRBV6-1 to TRBJ1-3; no reliable D call. This CDR3 has 14 residues. V was clipped by 8 bases and J by 0 bases, with 11 bases between them. Per the germline V gene, CDR1 is MNHNS and CDR2 is SASEGT. The chain's CDR3 is CASSPRSSGNTIYF. DNA for the CDR3: TGTGCCAGCTCCCCGCGGAGCTCTGGAAACACCATATATTTT.

The rearrangement uses TRBV10-1 and TRBJ2-7, with 8 bases matching TRBD2. Germline CDR1 and CDR2: WNHNN and SYGVQD (reference sequence). V gave up 6 bases and J gave up 5 bases; unmatched junction bases: 12. This CDR3 region has 15 residues. The CDR3 region has the DNA TGCGCCAGCAGCTGGCAGCGGGAGCTGGGGGACGAGCAGTACTTC. It encodes CASSWQRELGDEQYF.

V is TRBV21-1 and J is TRBJ1-1; the table's D call, TRBD1, was not checked against the DNA. TRBV21-1 is noted as a pseudogene. There are 14 residues in the CDR3. The CDR3 sequence is CARSTRDRIPEAFF. CDR3 DNA: TGTGCCAGAAGCACTCGGGACAGGATTCCCGAAGCTTTCTTT.

This chain links TRBV6-4 with TRBJ2-1; 8 bases align to TRBD1. V shed 4 bases, J shed 6 bases, and the junction held 8 bases outside the gene matches. This CDR3 spans 15 amino acids. Germline lookup yields CDR1 MRHNA and CDR2 SNTAGT. The CDR3 reads CASSVDRESGNEQFF. The CDR3 nucleotides read TGTGCCAGCAGTGTGGACAGGGAATCTGGCAATGAGCAGTTCTTC.

V usage is TRBV28 and J usage is TRBJ1-2; 8 nucleotides line up with TRBD1. V lost 6 bases, J lost 4 bases, and 10 bases stayed unmatched. The CDR3 contains 15 residues. CDR1 and CDR2 from the germline V gene are MDHEN and SYDVKM. The CDR3: CASRYPTGVSYGYTF. The CDR3 DNA follows: TGTGCCAGCAGATACCCGACAGGGGTTTCCTATGGCTACACCTTC.

V gene TRBV9 combines with J gene TRBJ1-2; D is unclear. Germline assignment: CDR1 SGDLS and CDR2 YYNGEE. Deletions cut 0 bases from V and 4 bases from J, with 7 bases between. The CDR3 has 13 amino acids. DNA for the CDR3: TGTGCCAGCAGCGTAGGGCCCTCCTATGGCTACACCTTC. This encodes CASSVGPSYGYTF.

The chain links TRBV7-2 to TRBJ1-2, with D possibly matching TRBD1 (6 bases). V was trimmed by 0 bases and J by 6 bases, leaving 11 bases between them. Looked up from germline, CDR1 is SGHTA and CDR2 is FQGNSA. The CDR3 consists of 14 residues. The CDR3 region is CASSLARGANGYTF. The DNA for the CDR3 is TGTGCCAGCAGCTTAGCGCGGGGGGCAAATGGCTACACCTTC.

V gene TRBV9 combines with J gene TRBJ2-6; TRBD1 agrees at 8 bases. The CDR3 sequence is 17 residues long. J was trimmed by 3 bases and V by 4 bases; bases with no gene match: 9. From germline, CDR1 is SGDLS and CDR2 YYNGEE. CDR3 sequence reads: CASSPQGALYGANVLTF. In nucleotides, the CDR3 is TGTGCCAGCAGCCCTCAGGGGGCCCTTTATGGGGCCAACGTCCTGACTTTC.

V and J are TRBV30 and TRBJ2-1; TRBD2 aligns across 9 bases. Germline V gene sequence: CDR1 GTSNPN, CDR2 SVGIG (reference sequence). The ends lost 2 bases at V and 0 bases at J; junction bases unmatched: 2. The CDR3 is 15 residues long. CDR3 bases: TGTGCCTGGAGTAATAGCGGGAGCTCCTACAATGAGCAGTTCTTC. Amino acid sequence: CAWSNSGSSYNEQFF.

The J gene is TRBJ2-1, the V gene TRBV7-2; 10 bases fit TRBD2. The CDR3 runs 14 residues. Trimming removed 5 bases from V and 7 bases from J; junction bases left unmatched: 5. Germline V CDR1 and CDR2: SGHTA, FQGNSA. CDR3 DNA: TGTGCCAGCAGCGCAGCGGGGGGGGTGAATGAGCAGTTCTTC. It yields the protein CASSAAGGVNEQFF.

This rearrangement joins TRBV2 to TRBJ2-7, with D perhaps TRBD1 (5 bases). V lost 7 bases, J lost 3 bases, and 10 bases lay in between. The germline V gene encodes CDR1 SNHLY and CDR2 FYNNEI. The CDR3 extends over 12 amino acids. CDR3 residues: CASTGQGYEQYF. CDR3 sequence (DNA): TGTGCCAGCACCGGGCAGGGCTACGAGCAGTACTTC.

The sample holds one count of this clone. The J gene is TRBJ2-3, the V gene TRBV28; the D gene is possibly TRBD2 (5 bases). Between the trimmed V and J ends, which lost 0 bases and 1 base, there was a span of 11 bases. Germline-derived CDR1 and CDR2 are MDHEN and SYDVKM. The CDR3 runs to 16 residues. DNA for the CDR3: TGTGCCAGCAGTTTATGGGGGAGACAAGGCACAGATACGCAGTATTTT. Encoded protein: CASSLWGRQGTDTQYF.

The J gene is TRBJ2-1, the V gene TRBV18; 8 bases agree with TRBD2. CDR1 is KGHSH and CDR2 is LQKENI in the germline V gene. With V trimmed by 6 bases and J by 5 bases, 9 bases remained unmatched. This CDR3 comprises 15 residues. Written as DNA, the CDR3 is TGTGCCAGCTCCCCCTCCGGGGGGGAGAACAATGAGCAGTTCTTC. It encodes CASSPSGGENNEQFF.

This chain connects TRBV9 to TRBJ1-2, with TRBD1 matching 9 bases. This CDR3 comprises 16 residues. Trimming removed 0 bases from V and 6 bases from J; junction bases left unmatched: 9. Per germline, CDR1 SGDLS and CDR2 YYNGEE. CDR3 nucleotide sequence: TGTGCCAGCAGCGTAGGGGAACAGGGGGCCCTTGATGGCTACACCTTC. It is translated as CASSVGEQGALDGYTF.

The chain carries TRBV13 and TRBJ2-5; D ambiguous. This CDR3 is 13 amino acids long. V lost 4 bases and J lost 0, with 6 bases in between. In germline, CDR1 is PRHDT, CDR2 FYEKMQ (reference sequence). DNA for the CDR3: TGTGCCAGCAGCTGGCCCAACCAAGAGACCCAGTACTTC. This gives the protein CASSWPNQETQYF.

The genes are TRBV5-4 and TRBJ2-7, with a weak D call TRBD1 (6 bases). Per germline, CDR1 SGHNT and CDR2 YYREEE (reference sequence). The ends were cut back, 0 bases at V and 2 bases at J, with 9 bases in the middle. CDR3 length: 14 residues. The CDR3 DNA is TGTGCCAGCAGCTTGGGGGACACTGCCTACGAGCAGTACTTC. It is translated as CASSLGDTAYEQYF.

The V call is TRBV18, the J call TRBJ2-1, with D hard to call. The germline CDR1 and CDR2 sequences are KGHSH and LQKENI. The V and J ends lost 3 bases and 10 bases respectively, with 7 bases between them. The CDR3 covers 11 residues. The CDR3 loop reads CASSPQREQFF. The CDR3 DNA follows: TGTGCCAGCTCACCGCAGAGGGAGCAGTTCTTC.

This clone was detected only once. The chain joins TRBV10-1 to TRBJ2-7; a possible D gene is TRBD2 (6 bases). V was cut by 0 bases and J by 2 bases, with 11 bases left in between. Germline V lookup: CDR1 WNHNN, CDR2 SYGVQD (reference sequence). The CDR3 is 15 residues long. CDR3 in amino acids: CASSESLGEAYEQYF. The CDR3 DNA is TGCGCCAGCAGTGAGTCGCTGGGGGAGGCCTACGAGCAGTACTTC.